The source of this TCR beta chain is a study of CD8 T cells in Susac syndrome (dated by TCRdb to between 2018 and 2021). As for the study more broadly: The study used repertoire sequencing to test whether antigen drove CD8+ T cell activation and differentiation in Susac syndrome. Overall results and qualifications from the work: The number of individuals in the TCR sequencing and HLA analysis was recognized as being relatively small.

RNA was extracted with the RNeasy kit and 0.5 to 1 ug was reverse transcribed using random hexamers. The immunoSEQ multiplex PCR assay, which covers 54 Vbeta and 13 Jbeta segments, was used to amplify TCR beta CDR3 regions. PCR amplification bias was corrected using a synthetic template baseline for primer optimization and computational correction. Regarding the original processing steps: Reads were assigned to V, D and J genes according to IMGT and analyzed in immunoSEQ Analyzer, with only productive sequences retained. Clonality was calculated as one minus the Shannon entropy normalized by log2 of the number of productive unique sequences. Public and private clones were assessed among the 100 most prevalent clones of each patient and control. A clone was defined as Susac-specific if it was absent from the healthy and MS cohorts, from over a thousand published viral clones and from other ImmuneACCESS disease sequences. TCRdb redid the processing of the public reads, applying fastp at Q25 and MiXCR, and retained in-frame beta chains. Rows are combined by CDR3 protein, so each entry shows the most common genes and DNA. V and J calls and clone size were set by TCRdb, not the authors. The sample table lists over 120,000 distinct CDR3 sequences, less than 95% of them with a count of one. 0.065% to 0.1% of the sample rests with the top ten.

Peripheral blood CD8+ and CD4+ T cells from healthy donors, Susac syndrome patients and multiple sclerosis patients were profiled by high-throughput TCR beta sequencing. The healthy donors served as controls matched for age and sex. Bulk CD8+ and CD4+ T cells were purified magnetically by negative isolation, whereas CD8+ TEMRA cells were enriched by FACS. Blood was drawn into EDTA tubes, processed within 24 hours, and PBMCs were isolated by density gradient centrifugation. PBMCs intended for TCR sequencing were frozen in liquid nitrogen and were later thawed in a 37 degrees C water bath. Purity of sorted or isolated CD4+, CD8+ and CD8+ TEMRA cells was at least 90%. This clonotype was seen once. It has no known antigen specificity. Per-base qualities were not stored, and no clone one base away is much larger. One read provides weak support. Its CDR3 holds 11 amino acids, cysteine through phenylalanine. The only DNA kept is the CDR3, 33 bases in frame from the first base. CDR1 and CDR2 are drawn from the germline V gene (reference sequence): DFQATT, SNEGSKA. Between the V and J ends, shortened by 5 bases and 7 bases respectively, the junction contains 9 bases.

The sequence came from a human donor in good health. The chain links TRBV20-1 with TRBJ2-1; a tentative D call is TRBD2 (5 bases match). The sequencing input was CD4+ T cells from PBMCs. The base sequence is TGCAGTGCTGAAGGCGGGAATGAGCAGTTCTTC. Translated, it reads CSAEGGNEQFF.